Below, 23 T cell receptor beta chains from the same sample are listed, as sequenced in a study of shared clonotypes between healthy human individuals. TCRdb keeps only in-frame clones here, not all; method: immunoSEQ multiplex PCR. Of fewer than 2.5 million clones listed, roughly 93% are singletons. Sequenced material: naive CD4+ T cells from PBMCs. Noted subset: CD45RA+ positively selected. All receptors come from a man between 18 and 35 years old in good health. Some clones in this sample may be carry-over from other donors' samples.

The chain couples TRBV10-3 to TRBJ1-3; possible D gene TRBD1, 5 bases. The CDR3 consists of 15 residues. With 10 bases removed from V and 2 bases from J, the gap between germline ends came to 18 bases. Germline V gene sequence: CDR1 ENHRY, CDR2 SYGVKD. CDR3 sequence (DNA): TGTGCCACCGGGGACCGTGCTGGTGCTGGAAACACCATATATTTT. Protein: CATGDRAGAGNTIYF.

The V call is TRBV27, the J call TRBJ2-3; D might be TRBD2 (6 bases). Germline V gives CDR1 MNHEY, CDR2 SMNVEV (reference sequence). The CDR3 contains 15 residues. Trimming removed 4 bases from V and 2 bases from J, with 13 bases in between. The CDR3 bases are TGTGCCAGCAGTTCTTCCTGGCGGGACACAGATACGCAGTATTTT. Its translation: CASSSSWRDTDTQYF.

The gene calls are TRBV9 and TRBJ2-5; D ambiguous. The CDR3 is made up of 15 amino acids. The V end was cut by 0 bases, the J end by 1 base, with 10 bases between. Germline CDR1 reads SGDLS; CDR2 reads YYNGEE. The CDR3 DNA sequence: TGTGCCAGCAGCGTAGCCCCCCGTGGCCAAGAGACCCAGTACTTC. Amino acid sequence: CASSVAPRGQETQYF.

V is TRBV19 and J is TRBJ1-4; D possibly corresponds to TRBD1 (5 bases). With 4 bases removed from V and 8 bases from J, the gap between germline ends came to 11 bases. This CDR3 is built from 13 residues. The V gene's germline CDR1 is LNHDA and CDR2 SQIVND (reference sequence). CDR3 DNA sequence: TGTGCCAGTAGTACGGGACCTCGAGAAAAACTGTTTTTT. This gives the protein CASSTGPREKLFF.

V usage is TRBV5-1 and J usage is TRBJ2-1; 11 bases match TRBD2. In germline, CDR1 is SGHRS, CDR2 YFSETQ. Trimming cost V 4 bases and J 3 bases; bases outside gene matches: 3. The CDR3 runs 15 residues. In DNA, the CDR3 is TGCGCCAGCAGCACGACTAGCGGGAACTACAATGAGCAGTTCTTC. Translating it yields CASSTTSGNYNEQFF.

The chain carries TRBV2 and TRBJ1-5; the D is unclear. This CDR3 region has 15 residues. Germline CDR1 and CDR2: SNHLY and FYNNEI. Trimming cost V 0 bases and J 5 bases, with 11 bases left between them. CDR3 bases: TGTGCCAGCAGTGAAGCGCAGGCGTGGGATCAGCCCCAGCATTTT. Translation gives CASSEAQAWDQPQHF.

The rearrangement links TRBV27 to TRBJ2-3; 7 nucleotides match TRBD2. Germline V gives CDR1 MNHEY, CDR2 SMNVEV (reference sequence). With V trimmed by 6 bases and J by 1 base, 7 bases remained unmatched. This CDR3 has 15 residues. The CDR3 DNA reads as TGTGCCAGCAGAAGAATGCTAGCGGGCACAGATACGCAGTATTTT. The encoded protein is CASRRMLAGTDTQYF.

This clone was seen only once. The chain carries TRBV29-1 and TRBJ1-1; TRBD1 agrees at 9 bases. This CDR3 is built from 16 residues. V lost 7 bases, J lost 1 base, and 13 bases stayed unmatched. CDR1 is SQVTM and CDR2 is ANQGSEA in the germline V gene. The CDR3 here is CSAYPQGARRNTEAFF. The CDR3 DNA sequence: TGCAGCGCCTACCCACAGGGGGCGCGGAGGAACACTGAAGCTTTCTTT.

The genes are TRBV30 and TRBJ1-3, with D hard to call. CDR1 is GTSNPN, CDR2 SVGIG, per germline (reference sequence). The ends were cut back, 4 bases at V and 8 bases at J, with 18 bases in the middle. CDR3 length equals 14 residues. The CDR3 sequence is CAWMPDRGVDTIYF. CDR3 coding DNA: TGTGCCTGGATGCCAGATCGCGGGGTGGACACCATATATTTT.

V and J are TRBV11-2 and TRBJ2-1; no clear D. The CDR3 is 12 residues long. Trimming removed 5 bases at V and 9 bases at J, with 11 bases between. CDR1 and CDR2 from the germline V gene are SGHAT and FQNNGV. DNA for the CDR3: TGTGCCAGCAGCGTGTTGTTGGGTGAGCAGTTCTTC. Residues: CASSVLLGEQFF.

CDR3: CASREDRGHTDTQYF. The CDR3 DNA sequence: TGTGCCAGCAGGGAGGATCGAGGACACACAGATACGCAGTATTTT. This chain connects TRBV7-9 to TRBJ2-3, with D perhaps TRBD1 or TRBD2 (5 bases each). V lost 6 bases to trimming and J lost 2 bases, with 15 bases between them. This CDR3 spans 15 amino acids. Germline V gene lookup returns CDR1 SEHNR and CDR2 FQNEAQ (reference sequence).

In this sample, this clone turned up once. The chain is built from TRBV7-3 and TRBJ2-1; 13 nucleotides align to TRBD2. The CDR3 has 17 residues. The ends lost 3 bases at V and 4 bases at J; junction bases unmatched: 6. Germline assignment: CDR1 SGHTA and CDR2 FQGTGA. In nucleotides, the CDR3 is TGTGCCAGCAGCTTGGGACTAGCGGGGACCCTTTACAATGAGCAGTTCTTC. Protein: CASSLGLAGTLYNEQFF.

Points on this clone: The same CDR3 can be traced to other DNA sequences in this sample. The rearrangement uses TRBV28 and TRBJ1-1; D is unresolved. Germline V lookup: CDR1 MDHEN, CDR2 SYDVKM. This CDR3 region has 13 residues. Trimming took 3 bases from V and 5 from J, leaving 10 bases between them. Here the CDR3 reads CASSLWGSTEAFF. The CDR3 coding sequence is TGTGCCAGCAGTTTGTGGGGTAGTACTGAAGCTTTCTTT. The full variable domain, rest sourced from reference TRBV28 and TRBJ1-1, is DVKVTQSSRYLVKRTGEKVFLECVQDMDHENMFWYRQDPGLGLRLIYFSYDVKMKEKGDIPEGYSVSREKKERFSLILESASTNQTSMYLCASSLWGSTEAFFGQGTRLTVV.

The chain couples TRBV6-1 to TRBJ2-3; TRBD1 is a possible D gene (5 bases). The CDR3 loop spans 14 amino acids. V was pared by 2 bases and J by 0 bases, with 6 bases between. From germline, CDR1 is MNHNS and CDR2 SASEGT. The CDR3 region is CASSETGSTDTQYF. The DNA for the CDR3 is TGTGCCAGCAGTGAAACAGGCAGCACAGATACGCAGTATTTT.

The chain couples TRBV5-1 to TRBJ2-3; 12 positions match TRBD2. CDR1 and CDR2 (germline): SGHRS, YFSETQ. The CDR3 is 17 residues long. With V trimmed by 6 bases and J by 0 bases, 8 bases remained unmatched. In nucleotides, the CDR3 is TGCGCCAGCAAGGGACTAGCGGGCGCGCCTAGCACAGATACGCAGTATTTT. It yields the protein CASKGLAGAPSTDTQYF.

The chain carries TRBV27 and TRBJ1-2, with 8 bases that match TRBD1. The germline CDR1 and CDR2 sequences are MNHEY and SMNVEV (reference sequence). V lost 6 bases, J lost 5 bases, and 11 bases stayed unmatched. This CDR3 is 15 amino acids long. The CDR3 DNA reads TGTGCCAGCAGCCCGAGCGGACAGGGCGGTTATGGCTACACCTTC. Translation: CASSPSGQGGYGYTF.

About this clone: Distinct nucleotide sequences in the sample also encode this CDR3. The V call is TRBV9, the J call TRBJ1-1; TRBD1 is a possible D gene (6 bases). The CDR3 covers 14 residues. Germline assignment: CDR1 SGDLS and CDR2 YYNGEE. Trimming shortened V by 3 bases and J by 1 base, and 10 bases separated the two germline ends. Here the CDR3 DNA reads TGTGCCAGCAGCGGCACAGGGAGGAACACTGAAGCTTTCTTT. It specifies CASSGTGRNTEAFF.

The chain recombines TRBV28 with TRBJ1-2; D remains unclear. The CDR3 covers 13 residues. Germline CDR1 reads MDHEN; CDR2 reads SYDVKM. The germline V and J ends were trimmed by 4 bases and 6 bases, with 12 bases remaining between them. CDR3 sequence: CASSYTRAHGYTF. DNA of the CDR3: TGTGCCAGCAGTTATACCCGGGCCCATGGCTACACCTTC.

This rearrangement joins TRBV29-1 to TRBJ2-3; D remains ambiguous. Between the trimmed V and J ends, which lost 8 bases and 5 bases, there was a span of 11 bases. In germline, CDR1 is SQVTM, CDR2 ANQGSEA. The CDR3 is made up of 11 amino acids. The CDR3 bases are TGCAGCAAAGGGTGGGAAGATACGCAGTATTTT. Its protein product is CSKGWEDTQYF.

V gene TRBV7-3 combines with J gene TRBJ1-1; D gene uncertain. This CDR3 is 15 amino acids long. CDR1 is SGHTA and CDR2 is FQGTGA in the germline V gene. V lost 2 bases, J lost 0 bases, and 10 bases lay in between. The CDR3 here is CASSLGSVMNTEAFF. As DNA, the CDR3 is TGTGCCAGCAGCTTAGGTTCGGTGATGAACACTGAAGCTTTCTTT.

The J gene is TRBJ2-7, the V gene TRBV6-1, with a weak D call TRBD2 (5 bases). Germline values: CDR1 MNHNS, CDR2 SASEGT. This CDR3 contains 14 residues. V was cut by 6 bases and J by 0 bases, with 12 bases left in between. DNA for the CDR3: TGTGCCAGCAGAACCCCCAGCGGCTCCTACGAGCAGTACTTC. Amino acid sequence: CASRTPSGSYEQYF.

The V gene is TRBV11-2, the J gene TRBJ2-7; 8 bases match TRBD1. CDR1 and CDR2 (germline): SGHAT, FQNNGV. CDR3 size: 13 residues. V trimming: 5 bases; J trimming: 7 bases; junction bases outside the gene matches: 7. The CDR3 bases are TGTGCCAGCAGCAGGACAGGGCCGGGTGAGCAGTACTTC. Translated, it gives CASSRTGPGEQYF.

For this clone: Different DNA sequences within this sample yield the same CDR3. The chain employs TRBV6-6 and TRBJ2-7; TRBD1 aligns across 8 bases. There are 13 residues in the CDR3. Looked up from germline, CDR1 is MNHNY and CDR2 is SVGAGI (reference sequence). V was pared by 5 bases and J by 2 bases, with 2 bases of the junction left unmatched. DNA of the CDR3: TGTGCCAGCAGTCGACAGGGGACCTACGAGCAGTACTTC. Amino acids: CASSRQGTYEQYF.